This entry concerns a single TCR beta chain. The antigen remains undetermined. The CDR3 runs to 15 residues. V lost 5 bases, J lost 8 bases, and 21 bases lay in between. Together with a sample-barcoded 5' primer, a J-beta primer mix was included in a second PCR lasting about 7 to 11 cycles. TCRdb re-called the 5' RACE reads through MiXCR, storing one row per CDR3 protein. The repertoire holds roughly 800,000 distinct CDR3 sequences, 35% to 40% seen once, with 13% in the top ten. This entry is derived from a study of blood T cells in healthy people across ages. Regarding the study as a whole: TCR beta diversity tracked closely with naive T cell percentage. Estimated diversity across one million T cells was deemed an underestimate.

This receptor was obtained from a man younger than 35 in good health. Sequencing was carried out using blood. The rearrangement links TRBV12-3 or TRBV12-4 to TRBJ1-2; possible D gene TRBD1, 6 bases. Here the CDR3 DNA reads TGTGCCAGCAGTCCGTTATGGGGGGCCCTCGAAGGCTACACCTTC. Translation: CASSPLWGALEGYTF.